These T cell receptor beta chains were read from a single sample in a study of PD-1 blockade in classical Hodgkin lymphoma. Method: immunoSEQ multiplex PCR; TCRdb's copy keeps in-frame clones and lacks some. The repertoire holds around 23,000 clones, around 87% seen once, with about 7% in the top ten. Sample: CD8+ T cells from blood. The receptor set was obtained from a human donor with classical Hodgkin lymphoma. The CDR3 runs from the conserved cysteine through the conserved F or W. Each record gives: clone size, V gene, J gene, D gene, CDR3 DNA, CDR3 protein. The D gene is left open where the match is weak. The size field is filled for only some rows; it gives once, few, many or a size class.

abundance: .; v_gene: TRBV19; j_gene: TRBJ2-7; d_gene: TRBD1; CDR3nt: TGTGCCAGTAGCCCCGGGACAGGTCCCTACGAGCAGTACTTC; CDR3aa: CASSPGTGPYEQYF
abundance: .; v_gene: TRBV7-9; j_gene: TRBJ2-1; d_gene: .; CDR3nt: TGTGCCAGCAGCCGGGCGGTAAATGAGCAGTTCTTC; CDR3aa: CASSRAVNEQFF
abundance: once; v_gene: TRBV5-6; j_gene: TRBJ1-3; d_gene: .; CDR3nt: TGTGCCAGCAGCTTGTTTCCTTCTGGAAACACCATATATTTT; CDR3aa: CASSLFPSGNTIYF
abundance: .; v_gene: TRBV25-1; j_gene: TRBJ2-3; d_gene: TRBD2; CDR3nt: TGTGCCAGCAGTGATGAGCGGGGGTTCAATACAGATACGCAGTATTTT; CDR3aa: CASSDERGFNTDTQYF
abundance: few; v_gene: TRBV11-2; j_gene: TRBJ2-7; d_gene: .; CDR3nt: TGTGCCAGCAGCTTAGCAGGGGTAAGGGAGCAGTACTTC; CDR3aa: CASSLAGVREQYF
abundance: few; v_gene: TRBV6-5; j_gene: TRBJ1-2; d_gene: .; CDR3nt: TGTGCCAGCGCCGACAGGAACTATGGCTACACCTTC; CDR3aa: CASADRNYGYTF
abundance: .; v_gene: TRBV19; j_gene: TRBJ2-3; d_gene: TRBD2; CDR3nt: TGTGCCAGTAGTGCAAGATATCTAGCGGGAGCCTACACAGATACGCAGTATTTT; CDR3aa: CASSARYLAGAYTDTQYF
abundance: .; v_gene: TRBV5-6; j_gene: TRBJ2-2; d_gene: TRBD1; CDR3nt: TGTGCCAGCAGCTTTACGACAGGGTACACCGGGGAGCTGTTTTTT; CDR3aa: CASSFTTGYTGELFF
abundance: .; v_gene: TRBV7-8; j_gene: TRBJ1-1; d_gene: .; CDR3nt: TGTGCCAGCAGCTTAGGGGTAGGTGGTGAAGCTTTCTTT; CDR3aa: CASSLGVGGEAFF
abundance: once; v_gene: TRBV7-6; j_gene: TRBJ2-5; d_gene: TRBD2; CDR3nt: TGTGCCAGTAGTGGCGGGGGGGCCCCAGAGACCCAGTACTTC; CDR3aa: CASSGGGAPETQYF
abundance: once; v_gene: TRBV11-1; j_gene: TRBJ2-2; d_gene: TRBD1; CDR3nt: TGTGCCAGCACAGGGGGCGAGACCGGGGAGCTGTTTTTT; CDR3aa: CASTGGETGELFF
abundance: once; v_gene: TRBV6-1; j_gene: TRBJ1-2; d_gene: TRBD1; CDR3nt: TGTGCCAGCGCCGGACCGGACAGGGGCGCGGATGGCTACACCTTC; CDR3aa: CASAGPDRGADGYTF
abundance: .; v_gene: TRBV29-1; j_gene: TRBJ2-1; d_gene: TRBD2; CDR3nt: TGCAGCGTTGAAGATGGGGCGGGAGAGAGCTCCTACAATGAGCAGTTCTTC; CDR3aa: CSVEDGAGESSYNEQFF
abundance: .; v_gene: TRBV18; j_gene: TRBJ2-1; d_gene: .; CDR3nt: TGTGCCAGCTCACCTACTAAGGGGGGCCTAGCGGCATACAATGAGCAGTTCTTC; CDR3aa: CASSPTKGGLAAYNEQFF
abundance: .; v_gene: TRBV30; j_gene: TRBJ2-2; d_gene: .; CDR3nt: TGTGCCTGGAGCTTGGGGCCCGGGGAGCTGTTTTTT; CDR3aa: CAWSLGPGELFF
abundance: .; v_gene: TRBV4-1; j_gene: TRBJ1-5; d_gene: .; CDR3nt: TGCGCCAGCAGCCTTTCCTACGGATTAGACAGACGCAATCAGCCCCAGCATTTT; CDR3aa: CASSLSYGLDRRNQPQHF
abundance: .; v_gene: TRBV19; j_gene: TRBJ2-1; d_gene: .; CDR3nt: TGTGCCAGTAGTATGTGGGTTAGCTCCTACAATGAGCAGTTCTTC; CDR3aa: CASSMWVSSYNEQFF
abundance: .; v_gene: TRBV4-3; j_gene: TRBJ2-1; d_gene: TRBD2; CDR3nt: TGCGCCAGCAGCCAAGAGAGGCTAGCGGGACTGAATGAGCAGTTCTTC; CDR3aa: CASSQERLAGLNEQFF
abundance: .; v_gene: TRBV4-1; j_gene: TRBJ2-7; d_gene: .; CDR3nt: TGCGCCAGCAGCCGGGACCCTGGGGACTACGAGCAGTACTTC; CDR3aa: CASSRDPGDYEQYF
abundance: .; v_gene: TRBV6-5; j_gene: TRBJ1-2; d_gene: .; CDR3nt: TGTGCCAGCAGCCTGACCGAAAACTATGGCTACACCTTC; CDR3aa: CASSLTENYGYTF
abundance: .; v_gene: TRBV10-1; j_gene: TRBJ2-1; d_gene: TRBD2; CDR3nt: TGCGCCAGCAGTCGAGGAGGAACTAGCGGATACAATGAGCAGTTCTTC; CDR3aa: CASSRGGTSGYNEQFF
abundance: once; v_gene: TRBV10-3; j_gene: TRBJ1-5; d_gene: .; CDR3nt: TGTGCCATCAGTGATGGGTTGGGAGGATTCGATAATCAGCCCCAGCATTTT; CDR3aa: CAISDGLGGFDNQPQHF
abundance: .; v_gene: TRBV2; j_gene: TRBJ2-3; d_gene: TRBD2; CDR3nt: TGTGCCAGCAGTGAGTCGACTAGCGGTTGGGCCACAGATACGCAGTATTTT; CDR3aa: CASSESTSGWATDTQYF
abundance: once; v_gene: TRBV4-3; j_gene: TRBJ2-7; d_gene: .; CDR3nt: TGCGCCAGCAGCCAAGAAAATGTCCAGGGCTACGAGCAGTACTTC; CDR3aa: CASSQENVQGYEQYF
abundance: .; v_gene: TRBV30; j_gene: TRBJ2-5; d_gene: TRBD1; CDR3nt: TGTGCCTGGAATTCAGGGACAGAAGAGACCCAGTACTTC; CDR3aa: CAWNSGTEETQYF
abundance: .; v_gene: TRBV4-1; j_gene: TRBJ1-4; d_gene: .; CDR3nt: TGCGCCAGCAGCCATACCGTCCTTGGGGAATCCCCCACAACTAATGAAAAACTGTTTTTT; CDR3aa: CASSHTVLGESPTTNEKLFF
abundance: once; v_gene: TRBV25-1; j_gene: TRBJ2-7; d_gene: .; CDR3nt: TGTGCCAGCAGTGATCCTAGCTCCTACGAGCAGTACTTC; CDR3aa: CASSDPSSYEQYF
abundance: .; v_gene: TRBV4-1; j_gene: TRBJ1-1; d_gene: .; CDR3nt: TGCGCCAGCAGCCAAGGCTGGAACACTGAAGCTTTCTTT; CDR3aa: CASSQGWNTEAFF
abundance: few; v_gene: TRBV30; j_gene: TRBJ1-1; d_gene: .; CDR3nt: TGTGCCGGGGGGAACACTGAAGCTTTCTTT; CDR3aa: CAGGNTEAFF
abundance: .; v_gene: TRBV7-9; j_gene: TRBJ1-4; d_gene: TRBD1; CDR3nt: TGTGCCAGCAGCCCGGACAGGGTCCGGGAAAAACTGTTTTTT; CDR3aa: CASSPDRVREKLFF
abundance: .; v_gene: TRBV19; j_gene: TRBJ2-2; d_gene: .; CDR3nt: TGTGCCAGTAGTATAGATCGGGGTAGGGCAATCCCCGGGGAGCTGTTTTTT; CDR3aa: CASSIDRGRAIPGELFF
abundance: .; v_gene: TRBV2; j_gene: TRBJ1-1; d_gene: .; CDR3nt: TGTGCCAGCAGGCGGGGGCTGGGGTTGGGTTCGGAAGACACTGAAGCTTTCTTT; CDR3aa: CASRRGLGLGSEDTEAFF
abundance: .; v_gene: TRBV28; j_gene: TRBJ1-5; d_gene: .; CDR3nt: TGTGCCAGCAGACCGACGGGCACTCAGCCCCAGCATTTT; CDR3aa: CASRPTGTQPQHF
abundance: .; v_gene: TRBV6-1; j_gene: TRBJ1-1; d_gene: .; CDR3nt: TGTGCCAGCAGTGAATTACCTGGGGAGCGCACTGAAGCTTTCTTT; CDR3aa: CASSELPGERTEAFF
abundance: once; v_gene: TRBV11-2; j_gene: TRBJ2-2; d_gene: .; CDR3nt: TGTGCCAGCAGCTTAGAGGCGGGCACCGGGGAGCTGTTTTTT; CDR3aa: CASSLEAGTGELFF
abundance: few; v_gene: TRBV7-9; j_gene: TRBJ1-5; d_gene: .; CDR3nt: TGTGCCAGCAGCTTAGGATCAGGATTCAATCAGCCCCAGCATTTT; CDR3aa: CASSLGSGFNQPQHF
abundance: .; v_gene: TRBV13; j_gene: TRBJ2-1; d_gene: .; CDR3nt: TGTGCCAGCAGCTTTGGTAATGAGCAGTTCTTC; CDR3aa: CASSFGNEQFF
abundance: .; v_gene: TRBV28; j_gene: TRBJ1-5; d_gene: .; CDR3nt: TGTGCCAGCATCGTCAGGACAGACTTCCCAGGCCCCCAGCATTTT; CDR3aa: CASIVRTDFPGPQHF
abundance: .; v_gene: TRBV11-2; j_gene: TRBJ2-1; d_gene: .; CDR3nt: TGTGCCAGCCATAAAACGGAGCGCACCTACTACAATGAGCAGTTCTTC; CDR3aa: CASHKTERTYYNEQFF
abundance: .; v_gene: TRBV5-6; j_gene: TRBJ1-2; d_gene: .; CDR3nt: TGTGCCAGCAGCTTGGTGCAGGACCAAAACTATGGCTACACCTTC; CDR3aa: CASSLVQDQNYGYTF
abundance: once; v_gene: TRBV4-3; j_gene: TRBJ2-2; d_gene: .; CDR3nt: TGCGCCAGCAGGGCCCCTACCGGTCCGAACACCGGGGAGCTGTTTTTT; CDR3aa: CASRAPTGPNTGELFF
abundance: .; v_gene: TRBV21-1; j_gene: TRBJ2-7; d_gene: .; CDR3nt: TGTGCCAGCGAAAGCAGGGTATATGCATACGAGCAGTACTTC; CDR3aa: CASESRVYAYEQYF
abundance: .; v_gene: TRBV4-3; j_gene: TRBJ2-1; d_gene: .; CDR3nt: TGCGCCAGCAGCCAAGGGTTGGCCGGGGTAACTTGGAATGAGCAGTTCTTC; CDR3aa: CASSQGLAGVTWNEQFF